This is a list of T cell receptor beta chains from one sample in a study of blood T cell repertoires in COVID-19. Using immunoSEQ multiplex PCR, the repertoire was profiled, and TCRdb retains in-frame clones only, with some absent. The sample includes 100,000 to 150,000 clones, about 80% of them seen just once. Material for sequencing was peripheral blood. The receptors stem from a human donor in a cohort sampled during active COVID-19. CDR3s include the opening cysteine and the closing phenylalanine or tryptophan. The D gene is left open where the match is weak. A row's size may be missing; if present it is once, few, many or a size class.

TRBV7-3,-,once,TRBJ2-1,CASSRISSDEQFF,TGTGCCAGCAGTCGTATCTCTAGCGATGAGCAGTTCTTC
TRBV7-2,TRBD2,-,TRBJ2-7,CASSKGLGGSYEQYF,TGTGCCAGCAGCAAAGGACTAGGAGGGAGCTACGAGCAGTACTTC
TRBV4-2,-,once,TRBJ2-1,CASSQDGGRSYNEQFF,TGTGCCAGCAGCCAAGATGGGGGGAGATCCTACAATGAGCAGTTCTTC
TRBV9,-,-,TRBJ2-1,CASSVGLAFNEQFF,TGTGCCAGCAGCGTAGGGCTAGCTTTCAATGAGCAGTTCTTC
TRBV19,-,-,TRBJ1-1,CASSISVANAFF,TGTGCCAGTAGTATATCGGTCGCGAACGCTTTCTTT
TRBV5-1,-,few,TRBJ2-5,CASSSGPVDIETQYF,TGCGCCAGCAGCTCAGGTCCAGTCGACATAGAGACCCAGTACTTC
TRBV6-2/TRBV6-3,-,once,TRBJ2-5,CASSYLRRETQYF,TGTGCCAGCAGTTACCTAAGGAGGGAGACCCAGTACTTC
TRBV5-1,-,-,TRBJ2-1,CASSLVRGRPNEQFF,TGCGCCAGCAGCTTGGTCAGGGGACGGCCAAATGAGCAGTTCTTC
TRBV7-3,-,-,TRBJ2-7,CASSLGLAGDEQYF,TGTGCCAGCAGCTTAGGTCTAGCTGGCGACGAGCAGTACTTC
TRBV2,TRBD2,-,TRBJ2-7,CASRAGLTVGEQYF,TGTGCCAGCAGAGCGGGACTAACAGTAGGAGAGCAGTACTTC
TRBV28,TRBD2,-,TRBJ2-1,CASSPFGAGPNEQFF,TGTGCCAGCAGTCCATTCGGAGCGGGACCCAATGAGCAGTTCTTC
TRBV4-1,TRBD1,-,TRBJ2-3,CASSQEDRGLTDTQYF,TGCGCCAGCAGCCAGGAGGACAGGGGGCTTACAGATACGCAGTATTTT
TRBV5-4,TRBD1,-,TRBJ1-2,CASSTGQGNYGYTF,TGTGCCAGCAGCACAGGACAGGGGAACTATGGCTACACCTTC
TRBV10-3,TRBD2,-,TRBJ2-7,CAISGGLENYEQYF,TGTGCCATCAGCGGCGGACTAGAGAACTACGAGCAGTACTTC
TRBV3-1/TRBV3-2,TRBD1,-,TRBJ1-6,CASSRGQTDSPLHF,TGTGCCAGCAGCAGGGGACAGACGGATTCACCCCTCCACTTT
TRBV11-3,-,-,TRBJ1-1,CASSYLGRGTEAFF,TGTGCCAGCAGCTATCTTGGCCGGGGGACTGAAGCTTTCTTT
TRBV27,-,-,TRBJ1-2,CASSLIQTPSGYTF,TGTGCCAGCAGTCTAATCCAGACTCCCTCCGGCTACACCTTC
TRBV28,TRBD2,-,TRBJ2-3,CASSPGSSGREADTQYF,TGTGCCAGCAGTCCGGGGAGTAGCGGGAGGGAGGCAGATACGCAGTATTTT
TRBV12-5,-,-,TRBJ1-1,CASGLGQPNTEAFF,TGTGCTAGTGGTCTCGGACAGCCGAACACTGAAGCTTTCTTT
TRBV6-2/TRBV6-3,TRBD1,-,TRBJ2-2,CASRYRGQGTGELFF,TGTGCCAGCAGGTACAGGGGGCAGGGCACCGGGGAGCTGTTTTTT
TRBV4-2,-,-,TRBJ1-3,CASSQDPHGTTSGNTIYF,TGTGCCAGCAGCCAAGACCCACACGGGACTACCTCTGGAAACACCATATATTTT
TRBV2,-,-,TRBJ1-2,CASSATESGGYTF,TGTGCCAGCAGTGCCACTGAGAGCGGGGGCTACACCTTC
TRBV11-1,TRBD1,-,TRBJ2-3,CASSLTPTGRDTQYF,TGTGCCAGCAGCTTAACCCCGACAGGGAGAGATACGCAGTATTTT
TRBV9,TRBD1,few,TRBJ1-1,CASSAGDRLNTEAFF,TGTGCCAGCAGCGCCGGGGACAGACTAAACACTGAAGCTTTCTTT
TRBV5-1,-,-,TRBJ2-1,CASSLWESSYNEQFF,TGCGCCAGCAGCTTGTGGGAGAGCTCCTACAATGAGCAGTTCTTC
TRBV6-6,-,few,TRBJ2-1,CASSRFSDSTYNEQFF,TGTGCCAGCAGCCGGTTTTCGGACTCCACCTACAATGAGCAGTTCTTC
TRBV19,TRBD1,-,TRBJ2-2,CASSIELTGQNTGELFF,TGTGCCAGTAGTATAGAGTTGACAGGGCAAAACACCGGGGAGCTGTTTTTT
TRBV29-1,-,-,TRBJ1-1,CSVDSRTNTEAFF,TGCAGCGTTGATAGCCGAACGAACACTGAAGCTTTCTTT
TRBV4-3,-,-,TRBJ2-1,CASSQEPTSRNEQFF,TGCGCCAGCAGCCAAGAACCGACTAGTCGGAATGAGCAGTTCTTC